The clone carrying this T cell receptor (beta chain) was seen more than once but under ten times. The antigen is undetermined. This entry comes from a study of regulatory T cells in long-lasting Graves disease. Study at large: Antithyroid drugs had been given to newly diagnosed Graves' patients for under 3 months.

Whole-study findings and limits: The study examined only peripheral blood, not thyroid tissue.

Stated time point: newly diagnosed GD, antithyroid drugs for less than 3 months. Following extraction of RNA from PBMCs, that RNA was used to make the TCR library. Staff drew around 8.5 milliliters of peripheral blood into EDTA tubes. Library construction for TCR beta used iRepertoire HTBI primers and Arm-PCR of CDR3 regions. TCRdb reprocessed the multiplex PCR reads with MiXCR, giving one entry per CDR3 protein. This sample carries about 540,000 distinct CDR3 sequences, roughly 14% of them seen once, and the ten largest clones take roughly 9.7%. This CDR3 has 14 amino acids. Germline-derived CDR1 and CDR2 are SQVTM and ANQGSEA. After removal of 7 bases from V and 3 bases from J, the junction contained 7 bases not matched to a gene. The sample was also linked to a second study, of T cells in Graves' hyperthyroidism and ophthalmopathy. That publication notes: The primer set for the first-round RT-PCR of the TCR CDR3 was HTBI.

The material was peripheral blood mononuclear cells (PBMCs), obtained at new diagnosis, from a patient treated with antithyroid drugs. The clonotype comes from a man younger than 40 with Graves disease. The chain combines TRBV29-1 with TRBJ2-7, with 12 bases identical to TRBD1. CDR3 amino acids: CSASGTGGFYEQYF. CDR3 nucleotide sequence: TGCAGCGCCTCCGGGACAGGGGGCTTCTACGAGCAGTACTTC.